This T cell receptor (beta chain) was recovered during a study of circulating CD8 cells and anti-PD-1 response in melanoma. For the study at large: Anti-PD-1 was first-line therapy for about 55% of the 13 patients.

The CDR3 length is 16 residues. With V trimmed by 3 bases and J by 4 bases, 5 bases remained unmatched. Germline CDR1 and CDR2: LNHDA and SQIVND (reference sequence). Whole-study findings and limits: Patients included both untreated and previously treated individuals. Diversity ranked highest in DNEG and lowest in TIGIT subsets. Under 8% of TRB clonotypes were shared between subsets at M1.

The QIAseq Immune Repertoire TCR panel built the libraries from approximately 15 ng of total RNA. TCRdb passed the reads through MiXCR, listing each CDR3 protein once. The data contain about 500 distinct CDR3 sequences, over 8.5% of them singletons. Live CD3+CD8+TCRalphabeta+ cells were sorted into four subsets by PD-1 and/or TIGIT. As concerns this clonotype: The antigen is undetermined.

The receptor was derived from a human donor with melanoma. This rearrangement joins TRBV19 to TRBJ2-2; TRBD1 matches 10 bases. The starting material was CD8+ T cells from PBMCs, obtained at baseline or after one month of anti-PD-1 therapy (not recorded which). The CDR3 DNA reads TGTGCCAGTAGTATCGGGACAGGGGAAGGCACCGGGGAGCTGTTTTTT. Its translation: CASSIGTGEGTGELFF.